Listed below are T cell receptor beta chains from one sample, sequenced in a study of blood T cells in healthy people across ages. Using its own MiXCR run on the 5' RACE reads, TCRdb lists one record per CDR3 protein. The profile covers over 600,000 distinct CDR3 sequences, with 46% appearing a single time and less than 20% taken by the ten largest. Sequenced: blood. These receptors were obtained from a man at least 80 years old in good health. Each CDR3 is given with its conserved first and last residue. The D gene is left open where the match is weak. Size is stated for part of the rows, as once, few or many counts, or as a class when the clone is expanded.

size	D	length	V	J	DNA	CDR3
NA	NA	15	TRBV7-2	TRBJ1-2	TGTGCCAGCAGCTTAGGGCCAGGGTCGGGCTATGGCTACACCTTC	CASSLGPGSGYGYTF
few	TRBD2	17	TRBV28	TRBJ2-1	TGTGCCAGCAGTTTGCTGGGACTAGTAAAAAGTGGAGATGAGCAGTTCTTC	CASSLLGLVKSGDEQFF
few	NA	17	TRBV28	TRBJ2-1	TGTGCCAGCAGTTTACTTGTGGGAGGAGGGTCGTACAATGAGCAGTTCTTC	CASSLLVGGGSYNEQFF
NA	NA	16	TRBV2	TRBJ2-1	TGTGCCAGCAGTGAAGCGGTGGGACCTAGTGGGTATGAGCAGTTCTTC	CASSEAVGPSGYEQFF
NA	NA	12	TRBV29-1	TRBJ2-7	TGCAGCGTTCGAGGACTCTCCTACGAGCAGTACTTC	CSVRGLSYEQYF
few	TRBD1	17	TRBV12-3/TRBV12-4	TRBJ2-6	TGTGCCAGCAGTACACGGACAGGGGCGGAGGGGGCCAACGTCCTGACTTTC	CASSTRTGAEGANVLTF
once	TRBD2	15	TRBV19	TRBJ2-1	TGTGCCAGTAGTATCAACGCGGGAGTCTCCAATGAGCAGTTCTTC	CASSINAGVSNEQFF
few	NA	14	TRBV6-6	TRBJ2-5	TGTGCCAGCAGTTACTTACAGAGCCAAGAGACCCAGTACTTC	CASSYLQSQETQYF
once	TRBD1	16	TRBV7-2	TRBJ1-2	TGTGCCAGCAGCACCGGGACAGGGTTTTATTCGAGTGGCTACACCTTC	CASSTGTGFYSSGYTF
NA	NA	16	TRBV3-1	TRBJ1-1	TGTGCCAGCAGCCAAGATCTTGGGAAGGGGAACACTGAAGCTTTCTTT	CASSQDLGKGNTEAFF
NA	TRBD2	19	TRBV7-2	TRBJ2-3	TGTGCCAGCAGCTCCTCAATCCTCCGACTAGCGGGAGGGGCCGATACGCAGTATTTT	CASSSSILRLAGGADTQYF
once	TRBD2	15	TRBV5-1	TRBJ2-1	TGCGCCAGCAGCTTGTCGGCGGGAGGGAACAATGAGCAGTTCTTC	CASSLSAGGNNEQFF
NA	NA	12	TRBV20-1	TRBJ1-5	TGCAGTGCTAGTTTGGGGCGAGAGCCCCAGCATTTT	CSASLGREPQHF
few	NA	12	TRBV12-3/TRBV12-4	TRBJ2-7	TGTGCCAGCAGTTCTTCAGGGGTCTGGCAGTACTTC	CASSSSGVWQYF
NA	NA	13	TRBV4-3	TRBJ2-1	TGCGCCAGCAGCCGAGCCCCCTACAATGAGCAGTTCTTC	CASSRAPYNEQFF
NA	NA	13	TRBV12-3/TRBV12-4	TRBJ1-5	TGTGCCAGCACCCTATCCGGGGATCAGCCCCAGCATTTT	CASTLSGDQPQHF
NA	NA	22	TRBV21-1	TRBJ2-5	TGTGCCGGCAGCTCTGGGGGACAGGGCGGGGGACTAGCGTCCAGAGGGGAAGAGACCCAGTACTTC	CAGSSGGQGGGLASRGEETQYF
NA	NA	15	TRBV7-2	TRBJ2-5	TGTGCCAGCAGCTTAACACCCGCTGGATTCGAGACCCAGTACTTC	CASSLTPAGFETQYF
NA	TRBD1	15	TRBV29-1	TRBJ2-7	TGCAGCGTTGTAGTCACCGGGACAGGGTCCTACGAGCAGTACTTC	CSVVVTGTGSYEQYF
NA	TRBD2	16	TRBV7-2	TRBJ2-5	TGTGCCAGCAGCTTAGATGTATCGGGAGGAGGGGAGACCCAGTACTTC	CASSLDVSGGGETQYF
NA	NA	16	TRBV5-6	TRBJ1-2	TGTGCCAGCAGCTGGCCCTCGGCAGGGGATTCAGGAGGCTACACCTTC	CASSWPSAGDSGGYTF
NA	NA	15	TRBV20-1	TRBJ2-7	TGCAGTGCTAGCAAACAGGGATGGGGAACCTACGAGCAGTACTTC	CSASKQGWGTYEQYF
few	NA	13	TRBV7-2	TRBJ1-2	TGTGCCAGCAGCTTAGCACAGCACTATGGCTACACCTTC	CASSLAQHYGYTF
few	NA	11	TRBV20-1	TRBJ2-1	TGCAGTGCTAGGAGCATCAATGAGCAGTTCTTC	CSARSINEQFF
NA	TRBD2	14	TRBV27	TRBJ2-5	TGTGCCAGCAGAGGGTCGTGGGGAGGGGAGACCCAGTACTTC	CASRGSWGGETQYF
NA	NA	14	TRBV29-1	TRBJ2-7	TGCAGCGTTACTACCAGTGAGAGCTCCTACGAGCAGTACTTC	CSVTTSESSYEQYF
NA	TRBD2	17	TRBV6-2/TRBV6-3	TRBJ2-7	TGTGCCAGCAGTTATTCGTCCGGGCGGGAGTATGACGACGAGCAGTACTTC	CASSYSSGREYDDEQYF
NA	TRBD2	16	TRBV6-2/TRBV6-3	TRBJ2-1	TGTGCCAGCAGTTACACCATAGCGGGATCCTACAATGAGCAGTTCTTC	CASSYTIAGSYNEQFF
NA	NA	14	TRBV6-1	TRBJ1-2	TGTGCCAGCAGTGATCGAAAAAGGACCCATGGCTACACCTTC	CASSDRKRTHGYTF
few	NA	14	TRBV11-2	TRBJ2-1	TGTGCCAGCACCCTTATCAGGGACCCGAATGAGCAGTTCTTC	CASTLIRDPNEQFF
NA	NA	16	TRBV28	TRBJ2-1	TGTGCCAGCAGTTTATCGGGGGGCGGCAATTACAATGAGCAGTTCTTC	CASSLSGGGNYNEQFF
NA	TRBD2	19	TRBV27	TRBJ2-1	TGTGCCAGCAGTTATCCAGGGTCGACTAGCGGGGACTCCTACAATGAGCAGTTCTTC	CASSYPGSTSGDSYNEQFF
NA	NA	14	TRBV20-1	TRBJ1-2	TGCAGTGCTAGAGAGACAGCTGCAAACTATGGCTACACCTTC	CSARETAANYGYTF
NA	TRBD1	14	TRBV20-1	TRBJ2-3	TGCAGTGCCAAAACCGACAGGGGCACAGATACGCAGTATTTT	CSAKTDRGTDTQYF
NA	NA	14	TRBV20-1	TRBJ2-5	TGCAGTGCTAGAGTGGCGAGTGGGCCGGAGACCCAGTACTTC	CSARVASGPETQYF
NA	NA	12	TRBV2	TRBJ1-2	TGTGCCAGCAGTCTGAATAACTATGGCTACACCTTC	CASSLNNYGYTF
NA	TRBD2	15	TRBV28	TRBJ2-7	TGTGCCAGCAGTTTATTTGGACTAGCGGGGCAAGGGCAGTACTTC	CASSLFGLAGQGQYF
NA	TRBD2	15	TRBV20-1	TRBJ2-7	TGCAGTGCTAGAGATGGGCTAGCGGGAGCTCATGAGCAGTACTTC	CSARDGLAGAHEQYF